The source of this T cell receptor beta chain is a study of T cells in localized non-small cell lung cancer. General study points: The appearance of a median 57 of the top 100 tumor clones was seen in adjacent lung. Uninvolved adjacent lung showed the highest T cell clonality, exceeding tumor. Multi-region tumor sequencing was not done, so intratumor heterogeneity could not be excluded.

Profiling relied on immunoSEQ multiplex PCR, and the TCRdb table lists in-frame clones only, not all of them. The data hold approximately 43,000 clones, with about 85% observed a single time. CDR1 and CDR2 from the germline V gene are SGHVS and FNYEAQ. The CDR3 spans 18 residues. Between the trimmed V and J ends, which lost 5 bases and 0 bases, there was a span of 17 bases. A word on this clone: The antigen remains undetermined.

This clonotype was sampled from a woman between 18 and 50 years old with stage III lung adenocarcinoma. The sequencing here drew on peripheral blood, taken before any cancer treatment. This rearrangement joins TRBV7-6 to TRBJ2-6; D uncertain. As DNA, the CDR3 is TGTGCCAGCAGCCCCCAAAGACAACACAGCTCTGGGGCCAACGTCCTGACTTTC. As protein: CASSPQRQHSSGANVLTF.